Shown below are 26 T cell receptor beta chains from a single sample sequenced in a study of human CD8 memory T cell subsets. CCR7+ PD-1+ TIGIT+ early memory CD8+ T cells with exhausted-like traits constituted the TPEX cells. The authors made TCR beta libraries using UMI-labeled 5' RACE. Using the 5' RACE reads, TCRdb records one entry per CDR3 protein without DNA. This table holds around 6,000 distinct CDR3 sequences. The sample was CD8+ T cells from PBMCs. The receptors come from a human donor in good health.

The V call is TRBV12-3 or TRBV12-4, the J call TRBJ2-3; the TCRdb call, TRBD1, lacks DNA for checking. This CDR3 spans 16 amino acids. The CDR3 sequence: CASSPRQATSTDTQYF.

The chain recombines TRBV5-4 with TRBJ2-3; the TRBD2 assignment by TCRdb is unverifiable without DNA. The CDR3 extends over 15 amino acids. Germline CDR1 and CDR2: SGHNT and YYREEE (reference sequence). The chain's CDR3 is CASSISGAILDTQYF.

The rearrangement uses TRBV30 and TRBJ2-3; without DNA, the TCRdb call of TRBD1 cannot be checked. The CDR3 runs to 15 residues. The V gene's germline CDR1 is GTSNPN and CDR2 SVGIG (reference sequence). CDR3: CAFAGPPKGTDTQYF.

CDR3 region: CASSQAGRGLGDEQFF. The chain carries TRBV4-1 and TRBJ2-1; as DNA is missing, the TRBD1 call by TCRdb cannot be tested. The CDR3 has 16 amino acids. CDR1 and CDR2 from the germline V gene are MGHRA and YSYEKL.

This chain links TRBV28 with TRBJ1-4; TCRdb indicates TRBD1, and absent DNA this call remains unverified. Germline CDR1 MDHEN, CDR2 SYDVKM. The CDR3 spans 17 residues. The CDR3 protein is CASSNPSGGGTNEKLFF.

This clonotype is deemed medium-sized by its frequency. The chain couples TRBV10-3 to TRBJ1-2; with no DNA, the TCRdb D assignment of TRBD1 cannot be verified. This CDR3 has 16 residues. The germline CDR1 and CDR2 sequences are ENHRY and SYGVKD. The CDR3 is CAISGIQGGGLNGYTF.

This rearrangement joins TRBV27 to TRBJ1-1. Germline assignment: CDR1 MNHEY and CDR2 SMNVEV (reference sequence). The CDR3 runs 13 residues. The CDR3 is CASSLSMNTEAFF.

J is TRBJ2-1 and V is TRBV6-5. This CDR3 spans 12 amino acids. Germline loops: CDR1 MNHEY, CDR2 SVGAGI. CDR3 amino acids: CASLGFNSEQFF.

Judged by frequency, this clonotype is large. The chain couples TRBV6-2 or TRBV6-3 to TRBJ2-7; TCRdb gives TRBD2 as the D gene, but with no DNA this cannot be confirmed. The CDR3 contains 16 residues. Looked up from germline, CDR1 is MNHEY and CDR2 is SVGEGT. The CDR3 spells CASSYSLADWSYEQYF.

Its frequency marks this clonotype as medium-sized. This chain connects TRBV12-3 or TRBV12-4 to TRBJ2-3; the D gene TCRdb calls, TRBD2, cannot be checked with no DNA. This CDR3 is 13 amino acids long. The CDR3 reads CASSSGPADTQYF.

The chain couples TRBV20-1 to TRBJ1-1. There are 15 residues in the CDR3. CDR1 is DFQATT, CDR2 SNEGSKA, per germline (reference sequence). CDR3 region: CSARDQGWGNTEAFF.

The rearrangement links TRBV12-5 to TRBJ2-1; TCRdb lists TRBD2, though no DNA is available to test this call. Germline assignment: CDR1 LGHNT and CDR2 FRNRAP. CDR3 size: 15 residues. This CDR3 is CASSEREAGWHEQFF.

The V gene is TRBV7-9, the J gene TRBJ2-1. The CDR3 is made up of 13 amino acids. CDR1 and CDR2 from the germline V gene are SEHNR and FQNEAQ (reference sequence). The CDR3 protein is CACGISSYNEQFF. The entire variable domain, with the rest obtained from reference TRBV7-9 and TRBJ2-1, is as follows: DTGVSQNPRHKITKRGQNVTFRCDPISEHNRLYWYRQTLGQGPEFLTYFQNEAQLEKSRLLSDRFSAERPKGSFSTLEIQRTEQGDSAMYLCACGISSYNEQFFGPGTRLTVL.

The chain links TRBV11-2 to TRBJ2-7. The CDR3 has 15 residues. The germline V gene has CDR1 SGHAT and CDR2 FQNNGV. CDR3 loop: CASSLEWQASYEQYF.

The chain combines TRBV19 with TRBJ2-7; TCRdb's D call of TRBD2 is untestable without DNA. Germline CDR1 is LNHDA and CDR2 is SQIVND (reference sequence). The CDR3 is 14 amino acids. CDR3 protein: CASSPSDSSYEQYF.

J is TRBJ1-5 and V is TRBV7-2; TCRdb reports TRBD1, a call that lacks DNA to check it against. This CDR3 region has 14 residues. From germline, CDR1 is SGHTA and CDR2 FQGNSA. This CDR3 reads CASSYQGGVQPQHF.

The gene calls are TRBV7-9 and TRBJ2-5. Looked up from germline, CDR1 is SEHNR and CDR2 is FQNEAQ (reference sequence). This CDR3 comprises 16 residues. The CDR3 protein is CASSLDSGYNAETQYF.

This rearrangement joins TRBV28 to TRBJ2-7; as DNA is missing, the TRBD2 call by TCRdb cannot be tested. Germline CDR1 is MDHEN and CDR2 is SYDVKM. This CDR3 contains 14 residues. The CDR3 sequence is CASSLLVTTYEQYF.

The chain combines TRBV6-6 with TRBJ2-7; TCRdb's D call of TRBD1 is untestable without DNA. The CDR3 length is 12 residues. CDR1 is MNHNY and CDR2 is SVGAGI in the germline V gene (reference sequence). The CDR3 loop is CAIGLGGAEQYF.

This clonotype shows up as medium-sized by frequency. The chain employs TRBV19 and TRBJ2-1; TCRdb proposes TRBD1, but this gene call is untestable without DNA. The CDR3 covers 13 residues. Per germline, CDR1 LNHDA and CDR2 SQIVND (reference sequence). This chain's CDR3 is CASSRDIYNEQFF.

The gene calls are TRBV27 and TRBJ1-2. The V gene's germline CDR1 is MNHEY and CDR2 SMNVEV (reference sequence). The CDR3 has 14 residues. CDR3 sequence: CASSFGTADYGYTF.

This rearrangement joins TRBV20-1 to TRBJ2-1; TCRdb's D call, TRBD2, is unchecked because there is no DNA. The CDR3 totals 16 residues. Germline V gene sequence: CDR1 DFQATT, CDR2 SNEGSKA (reference sequence). The CDR3 spells CSARPSGLAGVGEQFF.

This chain links TRBV6-2 or TRBV6-3 with TRBJ2-7. Germline V gene sequence: CDR1 MNHEY, CDR2 SVGEGT. This CDR3 comprises 13 residues. The CDR3 reads CASSYLGLYEQYF.

J is TRBJ2-7 and V is TRBV2; TCRdb outputs TRBD1, but without DNA this stays unchecked. The CDR3 sequence is 17 residues long. Germline values: CDR1 SNHLY, CDR2 FYNNEI. The CDR3 sequence is CASSGGGYRALSYEQYF.

The CDR3 here is CASSQVSQYTEAFF. The chain recombines TRBV14 with TRBJ1-1. The V gene's germline CDR1 is SGHDN and CDR2 FVKESK. The CDR3 is 14 amino acids. Variable domain in full (rest from reference TRBV14 and TRBJ1-1): EAGVTQFPSHSVIEKGQTVTLRCDPISGHDNLYWYRRVMGKEIKFLLHFVKESKQDESGMPNNRFLAERTGGTYSTLKVQPAELEDSGVYFCASSQVSQYTEAFFGQGTRLTVV.

The chain couples TRBV12-3 or TRBV12-4 to TRBJ2-7; TCRdb's D gene call, TRBD1, goes unchecked for lack of DNA. The CDR3 is made up of 14 amino acids. The CDR3 protein is CASSSSGSSYEQYF.